This TCR beta chain was found in a study of blood T cell repertoires in COVID-19. About the study: Nucleic acid was either cDNA or gDNA, and it came from T cells, B-cell-depleted T cells, or PBMCs.

Under the authors' procedure: Amplification of reference gene primers provided the estimated nucleated cell counts. The protocol was immunoSEQ multiplex PCR, while the TCRdb copy is restricted to in-frame clones and leaves out a portion. V, J and clone size are taken as reported in that table, and D and trimming were inferred from the DNA itself. The sample yields over 100,000 clones, roughly 80% seen once. CDR3 length: 14 amino acids. Trimming stripped 4 bases from V and 3 bases from J, with 12 bases between. In germline, CDR1 is SEHNR, CDR2 FQNEAQ (reference sequence). The sequenced material came from peripheral blood. This sequence joins TRBV7-9 and TRBJ1-1, with D maybe TRBD1 (6 bases). This receptor was taken from a human donor in a cohort sampled during active COVID-19. Here the CDR3 DNA reads TGTGCCAGCAGCTCTCGGACAGATGACACTGAAGCTTTCTTT. Protein product: CASSSRTDDTEAFF.